These T cell receptor beta chains were read from a single sample in a study of cytomegalovirus exposure and HLA in healthy donors. The protocol was immunoSEQ multiplex PCR, while the TCRdb copy is restricted to in-frame clones and leaves out a portion. The data hold about 200,000 clones, with roughly 79% observed a single time. Material for sequencing was PBMCs. These receptors came from a man aged 30 to 39 in good health and CMV-seronegative. Both conserved end residues are part of each CDR3. D genes are given only for firm matches. Clone size, where shown, is once, few, many, or a class for clones that have expanded.

17,TRBV27,.,TRBJ1-6,once,TGTGCCAGCAGCTTTAAGACAAACAGGGTGGGGGATTCACCCCTCCACTTT,CASSFKTNRVGDSPLHF
13,TRBV29-1,.,TRBJ1-2,few,TGCAGCGCCCTACCGCCCACAGGGATCGGCTACACCTTC,CSALPPTGIGYTF
12,TRBV7-2,.,TRBJ2-7,.,TGTGCCAGCAGCTTAGGGTCTGTGCTTAGTCACTTC,CASSLGSVLSHF
16,TRBV2,.,TRBJ2-3,.,TGTGCCAGCAGTGAATTAGACAGGCCTAGCACAGATACGCAGTATTTT,CASSELDRPSTDTQYF
18,TRBV11-2,TRBD2,TRBJ2-7,.,TGTGCCAGCAGCTTAGGCCTAGGCCTAGCGGTATCCTCCTACGAGCAGTACTTC,CASSLGLGLAVSSYEQYF
15,TRBV30,TRBD1,TRBJ1-3,.,TGTGCCTGGAGTGTACTGGGACAGTCCTCGGGCACCATATATTTT,CAWSVLGQSSGTIYF
14,TRBV5-1,TRBD1,TRBJ2-7,once,TGCGCCAGCAGACCGGGACAGGGGTTGCACGAGCAGTACTTC,CASRPGQGLHEQYF
15,TRBV4-1,.,TRBJ1-4,.,TGCGCCAGCAGCCAAGACACAGGGTTGGGTGAAAAACTGTTTTTT,CASSQDTGLGEKLFF
18,TRBV27,TRBD2,TRBJ2-6,.,TGTGCCAGCAGTCCCTTCGGCGGGGGGGCCTCTGGGGCCAACGTCCTGACTTTC,CASSPFGGGASGANVLTF
16,TRBV5-1,TRBD2,TRBJ2-7,.,TGCGCCAGCAGCTTGAGAGCTAGCGGGGGTACCTACGAGCAGTACTTC,CASSLRASGGTYEQYF
11,TRBV2,.,TRBJ1-1,.,TGTGCCAGCAGTGTTGGGCAGGAAGCTTTCTTT,CASSVGQEAFF
19,TRBV11-2,TRBD2,TRBJ2-2,.,TGTGCCAGCAGCTTAAGACAGGGGACTAGCGGGAGTAACACCGGGGAGCTGTTTTTT,CASSLRQGTSGSNTGELFF
17,TRBV4-1,TRBD1,TRBJ1-1,few,TGCGCCAGCAGCCAAGGGAATGGACAGGGAAAGAACACTGAAGCTTTCTTT,CASSQGNGQGKNTEAFF
14,TRBV19,.,TRBJ2-3,few,TGTGCCAGTAAGGACTACCCAGACACAGATACGCAGTATTTT,CASKDYPDTDTQYF
13,TRBV9,.,TRBJ2-1,once,TGTGCCAGCAGCGTAGCGGGGTGGAATGAGCAGTTCTTC,CASSVAGWNEQFF
13,TRBV2,TRBD1,TRBJ2-7,.,TGTGCCAGCAGGGGGGACAGTCGCTACGAGCAGTACTTC,CASRGDSRYEQYF
13,TRBV29-1,TRBD2,TRBJ2-1,.,TGCAGCGTTATGGGAGGGTCCAACAATGAGCAGTTCTTC,CSVMGGSNNEQFF
12,TRBV28,.,TRBJ2-1,.,TGTGCCAGCAGTTTTCGACAAAATGAGCAGTTCTTC,CASSFRQNEQFF
14,TRBV5-1,TRBD1,TRBJ1-2,.,TGCGCCAGCAGCCAGGGACAGGGTACGCATGGCTACACCTTC,CASSQGQGTHGYTF
10,TRBV28,.,TRBJ1-2,.,TGTGCCAGCAGTTTCCACAGGTACACCTTC,CASSFHRYTF
12,TRBV10-1,.,TRBJ1-5,.,TGCGCCAGCAGTGAGTCGAGTCAGCCCCAGCATTTT,CASSESSQPQHF
12,TRBV5-6,.,TRBJ1-5,.,TGTGCCAGCGGACTTTTAGGACAGCCCCAGCATTTT,CASGLLGQPQHF
13,TRBV2,.,TRBJ2-1,.,TGTGCCACAGGACAGTTCTCCTACAATGAGCAGTTCTTC,CATGQFSYNEQFF
18,TRBV9,TRBD2,TRBJ2-2,.,TGTGCCAGCAGCGTATTTGGGAGAAGCGGGAGTCCCGCCGGGGAGCTGTTTTTT,CASSVFGRSGSPAGELFF
13,TRBV5-4,TRBD1,TRBJ2-7,.,TGTGCCAGCAGCTTGCCAGGGGGATACGAGCAGTACTTC,CASSLPGGYEQYF
14,TRBV25-1,TRBD1,TRBJ2-7,.,TGTGCCAGCAGTGTAGGCGGGACAGGTTACGAGCAGTACTTC,CASSVGGTGYEQYF
14,TRBV7-9,.,TRBJ2-7,.,TGTGCCAGCAGCCACACCGGGACACCCTACGAGCAGTACTTC,CASSHTGTPYEQYF
15,TRBV7-6,.,TRBJ1-4,.,TGTGCCAGCAGCCTATTGTGGCCAGGGGATGAAAAACTGTTTTTT,CASSLLWPGDEKLFF
15,TRBV5-1,TRBD1,TRBJ1-1,.,TGCGCCAGCAATTACAGGGGGCTCTCGAGCACTGAAGCTTTCTTT,CASNYRGLSSTEAFF
14,TRBV5-4,TRBD1,TRBJ1-2,few,TGTGCCAGCAGCCTGGACAGGGGGTTCAGTGGCTACACCTTC,CASSLDRGFSGYTF
14,TRBV5-4,.,TRBJ2-5,.,TGTGCCAGCAGCCTAAGCGGGTTACAAGAGACCCAGTACTTC,CASSLSGLQETQYF
14,TRBV5-1,.,TRBJ2-7,.,TGCGCCAGCAGCCCCCCCTCGGGAGCCTACGAGCAGTACTTC,CASSPPSGAYEQYF
15,TRBV6-5,.,TRBJ1-3,.,TGTGCCAGCAGTTACACACAGGGTACTGGAAACACCATATATTTT,CASSYTQGTGNTIYF
16,TRBV19,.,TRBJ1-5,.,TGTGCCAGTAGTATCCGGGGAGCGATCGGCAATCAGCCCCAGCATTTT,CASSIRGAIGNQPQHF
18,TRBV7-5,.,TRBJ2-5,.,TGTGTCAGAAGCCCGCCGGACAGGGGGCGCGAGGGGCAAGAGACCCAGTACTTC,CVRSPPDRGREGQETQYF
16,TRBV9,TRBD2,TRBJ2-7,.,TGTGCCAGCAGCCCCGACGGGACTAGCGGAGCCTACGAGCAGTACTTC,CASSPDGTSGAYEQYF
12,TRBV29-1,.,TRBJ1-1,few,TGCAGCGTGACAGGTTCGAACACTGAAGCTTTCTTT,CSVTGSNTEAFF
17,TRBV27,.,TRBJ2-5,.,TGTGCCAGCAGCCCAGCGCCAACCAGACTAGGTGTGGAGACCCAGTACTTC,CASSPAPTRLGVETQYF
15,TRBV9,.,TRBJ2-7,.,TGTGCCAGCAGCGTAGGGGGAACTAGCTCCTACGAGCAGTACTTC,CASSVGGTSSYEQYF
16,TRBV5-1,.,TRBJ1-6,.,TGCGCCAGCAGCTTGGCGGCGCTTAAGCGGGATTCACCCCTCCACTTT,CASSLAALKRDSPLHF
14,TRBV10-3,.,TRBJ1-1,once,TGTGCCATCAGTGAGCAGGGAATGAACACTGAAGCTTTCTTT,CAISEQGMNTEAFF
14,TRBV5-4,.,TRBJ2-7,few,TGTGCCAGCGGCCAGGTTGGTCGAGATTACGAGCAGTACTTC,CASGQVGRDYEQYF
17,TRBV5-6,TRBD1,TRBJ1-1,few,TGTGCCAGCAGTTTGTACTGGGACAGTATTATGAACACTGAAGCTTTCTTT,CASSLYWDSIMNTEAFF
17,TRBV28,TRBD2,TRBJ2-5,.,TGTGCCAGCAGTTTCTCACCCGGACTAGCGGGAGAAGAGACCCAGTACTTC,CASSFSPGLAGEETQYF
16,TRBV5-1,TRBD2,TRBJ2-1,.,TGCGCCAGCAGCCCCCGGAGCGGGGCTTCCTACAATGAGCAGTTCTTC,CASSPRSGASYNEQFF
15,TRBV28,.,TRBJ2-7,.,TGTGCCAGCAGTTTTTTGCAGGGTTTCTCCTACGAGCAGTACTTC,CASSFLQGFSYEQYF
13,TRBV10-3,.,TRBJ1-2,.,TGTGCCATCAGTGACAGGATGGTCGATGGCTACACCTTC,CAISDRMVDGYTF
17,TRBV28,.,TRBJ1-1,.,TGTGCCAGCAGTTCCCCGCAGGTCCCGATCTTGAACACTGAAGCTTTCTTT,CASSSPQVPILNTEAFF
16,TRBV7-8,TRBD2,TRBJ2-3,few,TGTGCCAGCAGTGGTAGGGCTAGCGGAGGCACAGATACGCAGTATTTT,CASSGRASGGTDTQYF
16,TRBV9,.,TRBJ2-1,.,TGTGCCAGCAGCGTCTCGACACAGACATCCTACAATGAGCAGTTCTTC,CASSVSTQTSYNEQFF
14,TRBV9,TRBD1,TRBJ2-7,.,TGTGCCAGCAGCGTAGGGGACAGGAACTACGAGCAGTACTTC,CASSVGDRNYEQYF
14,TRBV27,TRBD1,TRBJ2-5,.,TGTGCCAGCAGTTTCCGACAGGGGCAAGAGACCCAGTACTTC,CASSFRQGQETQYF
16,TRBV5-4,TRBD2,TRBJ2-1,.,TGTGCCAGCAGCTCCGGACTAGCGAGCTCCTACAATGAGCAGTTCTTC,CASSSGLASSYNEQFF
16,TRBV7-6,TRBD2,TRBJ2-1,few,TGTGCCAGCAGCTTAGGGCGGACTAGCTCCTACAATGAGCAGTTCTTC,CASSLGRTSSYNEQFF
18,TRBV28,TRBD1,TRBJ1-4,few,TGTGCCAGCAGTCCGACAGGGTGGAATCTGGGTTCAGAGGAAAAACTGTTTTTT,CASSPTGWNLGSEEKLFF
13,TRBV29-1,TRBD1,TRBJ1-5,.,TGCAGCGTTGGACAGGGGTATGATCAGCCCCAGCATTTT,CSVGQGYDQPQHF
17,TRBV27,.,TRBJ1-5,.,TGTGCCAGCAGGGCTGGAACCGGCGGCCATAGCAATCAGCCCCAGCATTTT,CASRAGTGGHSNQPQHF
11,TRBV19,.,TRBJ2-7,.,TGTGCCAGCGGCGGGCCCTACGAGCAGTACTTC,CASGGPYEQYF
11,TRBV5-1,.,TRBJ2-4,.,TGCGCCAGCAGCTCGGGAAACATTCAGTACTTC,CASSSGNIQYF
12,TRBV6-5,.,TRBJ2-3,few,TGTGAGAGTAGGGGGAGCACAGATACGCAGTATTTT,CESRGSTDTQYF